These T cell receptor beta chains were read from a single sample in a study of cytomegalovirus exposure and HLA in healthy donors. Sequencing was performed with immunoSEQ multiplex PCR; in TCRdb, only in-frame clones are kept and a portion is missing. Of under 85,000 clones listed, roughly 79% are singletons. Specimen: PBMCs. These receptors all stem from a woman between 35 and 50 years old in good health and CMV-seropositive. CDR3s include the opening cysteine and the closing phenylalanine or tryptophan. A D gene is named only where the DNA matches it firmly. The listing skips clone size in some rows; elsewhere it reads once, few, many or a size class.

d_call	clone_size	v_call	j_call	cdr3_aa	cdr3_nt
TRBD2	-	TRBV9	TRBJ2-3	CASSVGGGASSTDTQYF	TGTGCCAGCAGCGTAGGCGGGGGGGCCTCTAGCACAGATACGCAGTATTTT
-	-	TRBV5-1	TRBJ2-1	CASGGWGEMTNEQFF	TGCGCCAGCGGGGGTTGGGGGGAAATGACTAATGAGCAGTTCTTC
-	-	TRBV29-1	TRBJ2-1	CSVGRVDNEQFF	TGCAGCGTTGGCAGGGTAGACAATGAGCAGTTCTTC
TRBD2	-	TRBV7-2	TRBJ2-3	CASSRSGASTDTQYF	TGTGCCAGCAGCCGGAGCGGGGCTAGCACAGATACGCAGTATTTT
TRBD1	-	TRBV5-6	TRBJ2-1	CASSLGKGARNEQFF	TGTGCCAGCAGCTTGGGCAAGGGGGCGCGAAATGAGCAGTTCTTC
TRBD2	once	TRBV10-3	TRBJ2-3	CAISVGTSGGDTQYF	TGTGCCATCAGTGTCGGGACTAGCGGGGGAGATACGCAGTATTTT
-	-	TRBV5-6	TRBJ2-7	CASSLYSYEQYF	TGTGCCAGCAGCCTATACTCCTACGAGCAGTACTTC
-	-	TRBV6-5	TRBJ1-5	CASSYSPGSNQPQHF	TGTGCCAGCAGTTACTCCCCCGGTAGCAATCAGCCCCAGCATTTT
TRBD1	few	TRBV4-1	TRBJ1-5	CASSQTGTGGQPQHF	TGCGCCAGCAGCCAAACCGGGACAGGGGGTCAGCCCCAGCATTTT
-	-	TRBV5-1	TRBJ1-4	CASFPGPDGGDGEKLFF	TGCGCCAGCTTTCCCGGTCCAGACGGCGGAGATGGGGAAAAACTGTTTTTT
-	-	TRBV7-6	TRBJ2-5	CASSLGGRGSRETQYF	TGTGCCAGCAGCTTGGGGGGGCGCGGGTCCAGGGAGACCCAGTACTTC
-	-	TRBV5-6	TRBJ1-1	CASSQTGLSTEAFF	TGTGCCAGCAGCCAGACAGGTTTATCCACTGAAGCTTTCTTT
TRBD2	-	TRBV10-1	TRBJ2-1	CASSDDPETSGRGEQFF	TGCGCCAGCAGTGACGACCCTGAGACTAGCGGGAGGGGTGAGCAGTTCTTC
-	-	TRBV29-1	TRBJ2-4	CSVVRGGENIQYF	TGCAGCGTTGTTAGGGGGGGCGAAAACATTCAGTACTTC
-	-	TRBV6-6	TRBJ2-7	CASSYEAPVEQYF	TGTGCCAGCAGTTACGAGGCCCCGGTCGAGCAGTACTTC
-	once	TRBV4-1	TRBJ1-5	CASSLHGANSNQPQNF	TGCGCCAGCAGCCTTCACGGTGCGAATAGCAATCAGCCCCAGAATTTT
-	-	TRBV11-2	TRBJ2-7	CASSRGYRDYEQYF	TGTGCCAGCAGCCGAGGGTATAGGGACTACGAGCAGTACTTC
-	-	TRBV7-9	TRBJ1-2	CASSLDDRPEPCF	TGTGCCAGCAGCTTAGATGACAGGCCCGAGCCTTGCTTC
-	-	TRBV4-1	TRBJ1-4	CASSHPDGGGIEKLFF	TGCGCCAGCAGCCACCCGGACGGGGGAGGGATTGAAAAACTGTTTTTT
TRBD2	once	TRBV28	TRBJ2-7	CASSFNLAGPSYEQYF	TGTGCCAGCAGTTTCAATCTAGCGGGGCCCTCCTACGAGCAGTACTTC
TRBD1	-	TRBV6-1	TRBJ1-4	CASRDRGGEKLFF	TGTGCCAGCAGGGACAGGGGTGGTGAAAAACTGTTTTTT
-	-	TRBV19	TRBJ2-7	CAGIRGLDYEQYF	TGTGCCGGGATTAGGGGGTTGGACTACGAGCAGTACTTC
-	-	TRBV6-1	TRBJ2-5	CASSGKQGGPDRLKETQYF	TGTGCCAGCAGTGGTAAACAGGGTGGGCCGGATCGGCTTAAAGAGACCCAGTACTTC
TRBD2	-	TRBV30	TRBJ2-1	CAWSVGLALNEQFF	TGTGCCTGGAGTGTAGGACTAGCGCTCAATGAGCAGTTCTTC
-	-	TRBV2	TRBJ2-5	CASATGQKETQYF	TGTGCCAGCGCCACAGGGCAGAAAGAGACCCAGTACTTC
-	few	TRBV27	TRBJ2-1	CASSGGANEQFF	TGTGCCAGCAGTGGGGGGGCCAATGAGCAGTTCTTC
-	-	TRBV19	TRBJ1-1	CASRQPGRNTEAFF	TGTGCCAGTAGACAGCCAGGCCGAAACACTGAAGCTTTCTTT
TRBD1	once	TRBV30	TRBJ1-5	CACSSGDSLRQPQHF	TGTGCCTGCAGCAGTGGGGACAGTCTTCGGCAGCCCCAGCATTTT
-	once	TRBV30	TRBJ1-5	CAWSVARDQPQHF	TGTGCCTGGAGTGTTGCGCGGGATCAGCCCCAGCATTTT
TRBD1	-	TRBV5-6	TRBJ2-3	CASSLHLTGTYDTQYF	TGTGCCAGCAGCCTCCACTTGACAGGGACCTACGATACGCAGTATTTT
TRBD2	few	TRBV7-9	TRBJ2-5	CASSLSGLAGQETQYF	TGTGCCAGCAGCTTAAGCGGACTAGCGGGACAAGAGACCCAGTACTTC
TRBD1	-	TRBV7-9	TRBJ2-6	CASRNRDRVSGANVLTF	TGTGCCAGCAGAAACCGGGACAGGGTCTCTGGGGCCAACGTCCTGACTTTC
TRBD1	-	TRBV30	TRBJ1-1	CAWMGQANTEAFF	TGTGCCTGGATGGGACAGGCGAACACTGAAGCTTTCTTT
-	-	TRBV5-4	TRBJ1-1	CASSLGQQNTEAFF	TGTGCCAGCAGCTTGGGACAGCAAAACACTGAAGCTTTCTTT
TRBD1	once	TRBV5-4	TRBJ2-7	CASGTGTGWGEQYF	TGTGCCAGCGGAACCGGGACAGGGTGGGGCGAGCAGTACTTC
-	-	TRBV5-6	TRBJ1-4	CASSRGGANEKLFF	TGTGCCAGCAGCCGCGGGGGAGCTAATGAAAAACTGTTTTTT
-	few	TRBV5-1	TRBJ2-6	CASSFGTRANVLTF	TGCGCCAGCAGCTTTGGGACAAGGGCCAACGTCCTGACTTTC
-	-	TRBV5-1	TRBJ2-7	CASSFLGGYEQYF	TGCGCCAGCAGCTTCTTGGGGGGCTACGAGCAGTACTTC
-	-	TRBV4-2	TRBJ1-4	CASSQARGATNEKLFF	TGTGCCAGCAGCCAGGCGCGCGGGGCAACTAATGAAAAACTGTTTTTT
TRBD1	-	TRBV4-2	TRBJ2-5	CASSQPRQGRETQYF	TGTGCCAGCAGCCAACCCCGACAGGGTAGGGAGACCCAGTACTTC
-	-	TRBV7-9	TRBJ2-6	CASSPGGGQGANVLTF	TGTGCCAGCAGCCCGGGGGGCGGGCAAGGGGCCAACGTCCTGACTTTC
TRBD1	-	TRBV2	TRBJ1-5	CASCRDRGQPQHF	TGTGCCAGCTGCCGGGACAGGGGTCAGCCCCAGCATTTT
TRBD1	-	TRBV6-6	TRBJ2-3	CASSAGTGLADTQYF	TGTGCCAGCAGTGCCGGGACAGGGCTTGCAGATACGCAGTATTTT
-	once	TRBV29-1	TRBJ2-6	CSVVYGSSGANVLTF	TGCAGCGTTGTTTACGGGAGCTCTGGGGCCAACGTCCTGACTTTC
TRBD2	-	TRBV27	TRBJ2-5	CASSPILAGRQETQYF	TGTGCCAGCAGTCCGATCCTAGCGGGGAGGCAAGAGACCCAGTACTTC
-	-	TRBV7-9	TRBJ2-2	CASSSYRDTHTGELFF	TGTGCCAGCAGCTCGTACCGGGACACTCACACCGGGGAGCTGTTTTTT
-	-	TRBV29-1	TRBJ1-3	CSATTSTSGNTIYF	TGCAGCGCAACAACATCCACCTCTGGAAACACCATATATTTT
TRBD2	-	TRBV13	TRBJ2-5	CASSLELAGGFQETQYF	TGTGCCAGCAGCTTGGAACTAGCGGGGGGATTTCAAGAGACCCAGTACTTC
-	-	TRBV27	TRBJ1-1	CASKRDIEIVNTEAFF	TGTGCCAGCAAACGGGACATCGAAATTGTGAACACTGAAGCTTTCTTT
TRBD1	-	TRBV9	TRBJ2-7	CASSVGTGSSYEQYF	TGTGCCAGCAGCGTTGGGACAGGGAGCTCCTACGAGCAGTACTTC
TRBD1	-	TRBV30	TRBJ2-7	CAWSDPGQGRSYEQYF	TGTGCCTGGAGTGACCCGGGACAGGGTCGATCGTACGAGCAGTACTTC
TRBD2	-	TRBV4-1	TRBJ2-7	CASSQRWTSGTDLSYEQYF	TGCGCCAGCAGCCAAAGGTGGACTAGCGGGACGGATCTCTCCTACGAGCAGTACTTC
-	-	TRBV25-1	TRBJ2-5	CASSESQGRAMETQYF	TGTGCCAGCAGTGAATCTCAGGGCAGGGCTATGGAGACCCAGTACTTC
TRBD1	-	TRBV20-1	TRBJ1-1	CSARDRGGAFF	TGCAGTGCTCGTGACAGGGGAGGAGCTTTCTTT